This T cell receptor (beta chain) was recorded in a study of tumor-infiltrating lymphocytes in localized non-small cell lung cancer. Whole-study context: Resected tumor was paired with non-adjacent uninvolved lung from the same patient. Study observations and caveats: Different pieces of the same tissue were used for each assay.

Some clones are missing from TCRdb's copy, which holds only in-frame ones; the method was immunoSEQ multiplex PCR. The table has approximately 14,000 clones, 68% seen once; the top ten hold approximately 9%. About this clone itself: Its specificity is not known.

CDR1 and CDR2 (germline): SGHVS, FQNEAQ. This CDR3 contains 16 residues. Between the trimmed V and J ends, which lost 6 bases and 0 bases, there was a span of 15 bases. Specimen: uninvolved lung tissue not adjacent to the tumor. The TCR was taken from a human donor with non-small cell lung cancer. This chain links TRBV7-8 with TRBJ1-3; D is unclear. Here the CDR3 reads CASRPAWGISGNTIYF. The DNA for the CDR3 is TGTGCCAGCAGACCAGCGTGGGGAATCTCTGGAAACACCATATATTTT.